This T cell receptor (beta chain) is from a study of T cells after yellow fever vaccination. Study-wide context: Those fractions that held only low numbers of cells were prepared using the SMART-Seq v4 Ultra Low Input RNA kit. The study's findings and limits: Post-booster reappearance was seen for most primary-vaccination clones (just over 95% CD4, about 90% CD8). A small proportion of clonotypes was detected in both the CD4 and CD8 compartments.

By 5'RACE template switching, TCR cDNA was produced, with a universal primer site and UMIs added in the process. From the 5' RACE reads, TCRdb called clonotypes with MiXCR, one entry per CDR3 protein. The sample holds 450,000 to 650,000 distinct CDR3 sequences, approximately 13% seen once. In the case of this clonotype: Antigen: not known.

V was clipped by 3 bases and J by 0 bases, with 9 bases between them. CDR1 and CDR2 from the germline V gene are MNHNS and SASEGT. The CDR3 totals 14 residues. Here the sequenced sample was PBMCs, taken on the day of the yellow fever booster vaccination. The source of this sequence is a young man who received the YFV17D yellow fever vaccine. The gene calls are TRBV6-1 and TRBJ2-7; D is uncertain. CDR3: CASSDPRSSYEQYF. CDR3 nucleotides: TGTGCCAGCAGTGACCCGCGAAGCTCCTACGAGCAGTACTTC.